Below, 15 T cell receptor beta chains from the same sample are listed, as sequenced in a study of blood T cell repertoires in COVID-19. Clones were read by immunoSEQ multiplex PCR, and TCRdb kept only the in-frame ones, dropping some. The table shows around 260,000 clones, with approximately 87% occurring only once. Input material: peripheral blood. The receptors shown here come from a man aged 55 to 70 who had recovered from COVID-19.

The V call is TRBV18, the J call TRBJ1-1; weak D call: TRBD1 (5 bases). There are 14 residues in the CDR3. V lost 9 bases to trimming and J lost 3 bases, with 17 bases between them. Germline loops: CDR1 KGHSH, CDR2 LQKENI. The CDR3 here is CASLAGGVDTEAFF. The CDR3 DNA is TGTGCCAGTTTGGCGGGGGGGGTCGACACTGAAGCTTTCTTT.

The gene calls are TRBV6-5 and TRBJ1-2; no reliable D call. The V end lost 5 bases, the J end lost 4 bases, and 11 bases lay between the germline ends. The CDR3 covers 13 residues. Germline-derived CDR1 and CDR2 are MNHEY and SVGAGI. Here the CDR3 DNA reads TGTGCCAGCAGTACAGACACGAGCTATGGCTACACCTTC. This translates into CASSTDTSYGYTF.

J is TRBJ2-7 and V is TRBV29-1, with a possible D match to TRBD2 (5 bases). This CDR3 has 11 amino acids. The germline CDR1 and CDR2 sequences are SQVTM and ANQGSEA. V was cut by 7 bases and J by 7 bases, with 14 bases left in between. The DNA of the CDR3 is TGCAGCGCTGGGGAGAGCCGGGAGCAGTACTTC. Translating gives CSAGESREQYF.

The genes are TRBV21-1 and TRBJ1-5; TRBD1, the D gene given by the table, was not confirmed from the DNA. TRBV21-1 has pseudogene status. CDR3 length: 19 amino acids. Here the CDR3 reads CASSKGDDRAPNSNQPQHF. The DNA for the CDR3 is TGTGCCAGCAGCAAAGGGGATGACAGGGCCCCCAATAGCAATCAGCCCCAGCATTTT.

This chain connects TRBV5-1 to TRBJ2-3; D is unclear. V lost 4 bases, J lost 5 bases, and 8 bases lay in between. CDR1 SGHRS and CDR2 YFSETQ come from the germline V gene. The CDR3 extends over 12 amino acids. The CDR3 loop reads CASSASGDTQYF. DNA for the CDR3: TGCGCCAGCAGCGCTAGTGGAGATACGCAGTATTTT. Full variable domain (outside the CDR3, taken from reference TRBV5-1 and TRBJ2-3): KAGVTQTPRYLIKTRGQQVTLSCSPISGHRSVSWYQQTPGQGLQFLFEYFSETQRNKGNFPGRFSGRQFSNSRSEMNVSTLELGDSALYLCASSASGDTQYFGPGTRLTVL.

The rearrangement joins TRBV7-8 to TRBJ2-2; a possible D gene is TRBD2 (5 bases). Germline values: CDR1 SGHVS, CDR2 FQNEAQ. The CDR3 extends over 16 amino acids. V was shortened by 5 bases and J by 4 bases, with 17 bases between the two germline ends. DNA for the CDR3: TGTGCCAGCAGCCTTAGGAGGACGGGGAGCACCGGGGAGCTGTTTTTT. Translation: CASSLRRTGSTGELFF.

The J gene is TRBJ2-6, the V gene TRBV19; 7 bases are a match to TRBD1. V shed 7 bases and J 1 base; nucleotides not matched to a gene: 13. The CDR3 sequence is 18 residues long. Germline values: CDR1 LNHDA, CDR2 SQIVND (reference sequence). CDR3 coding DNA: TGTGCCAGTACCCAACCTCGACAGGGCCGTTCTGGGGCCAACGTCCTGACTTTC. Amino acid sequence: CASTQPRQGRSGANVLTF.

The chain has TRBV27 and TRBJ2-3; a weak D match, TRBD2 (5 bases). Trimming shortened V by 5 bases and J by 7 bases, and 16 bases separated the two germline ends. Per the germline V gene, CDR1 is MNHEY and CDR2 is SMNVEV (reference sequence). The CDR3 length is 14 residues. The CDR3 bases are TGTGCCAGCAGTCTCGGACTGGCGGGCAATACGCAGTATTTT. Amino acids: CASSLGLAGNTQYF.

This chain's CDR3 is CASSLSLLAGFTYEQYF. Written as DNA, the CDR3 is TGTGCCAGCAGCCTTAGCCTACTAGCGGGCTTTACCTACGAGCAGTACTTC. The chain couples TRBV3-1 (or the pseudogene TRBV3-2) to TRBJ2-7, with 9 bases fitting TRBD2. Trimming took 4 bases from V and 2 from J; bases not matched to a gene: 12. Germline CDR1 LGHDT, CDR2 YNNKEL (reference sequence). The CDR3 length is 17 residues.

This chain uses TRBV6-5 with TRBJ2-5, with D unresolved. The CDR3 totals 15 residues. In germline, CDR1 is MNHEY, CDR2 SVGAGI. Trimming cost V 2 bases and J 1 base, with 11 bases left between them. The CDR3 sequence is CASSYVSTGQETQYF. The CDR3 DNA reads TGTGCCAGCAGTTACGTTTCAACCGGCCAAGAGACCCAGTACTTC.

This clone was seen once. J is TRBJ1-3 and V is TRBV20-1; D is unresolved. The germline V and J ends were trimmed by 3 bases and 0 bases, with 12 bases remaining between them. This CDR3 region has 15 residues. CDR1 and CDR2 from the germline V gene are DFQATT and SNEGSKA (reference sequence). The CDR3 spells CSASSPPFSGNTIYF. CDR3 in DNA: TGCAGTGCTAGTTCCCCCCCTTTCTCTGGAAACACCATATATTTT.

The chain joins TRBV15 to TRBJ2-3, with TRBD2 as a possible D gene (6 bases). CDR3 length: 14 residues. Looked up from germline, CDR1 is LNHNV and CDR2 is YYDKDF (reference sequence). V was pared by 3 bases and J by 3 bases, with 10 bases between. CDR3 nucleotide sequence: TGTGCCACCAGCAGCTCAGGGAGGACAGATACGCAGTATTTT. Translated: CATSSSGRTDTQYF.

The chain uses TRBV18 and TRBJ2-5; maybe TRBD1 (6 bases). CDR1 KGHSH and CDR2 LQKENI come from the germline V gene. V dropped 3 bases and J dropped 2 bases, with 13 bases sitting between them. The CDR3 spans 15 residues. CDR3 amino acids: CASSPSRTAQETQYF. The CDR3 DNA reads TGTGCCAGCTCACCGAGCCGGACAGCACAAGAGACCCAGTACTTC.

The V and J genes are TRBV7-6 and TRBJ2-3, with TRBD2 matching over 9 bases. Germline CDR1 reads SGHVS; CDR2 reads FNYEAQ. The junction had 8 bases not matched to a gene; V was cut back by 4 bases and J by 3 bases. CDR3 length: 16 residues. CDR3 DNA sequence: TGTGCCAGCAGCTCCCGGGTAGCGGGAGCAACAGATACGCAGTATTTT. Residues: CASSSRVAGATDTQYF.

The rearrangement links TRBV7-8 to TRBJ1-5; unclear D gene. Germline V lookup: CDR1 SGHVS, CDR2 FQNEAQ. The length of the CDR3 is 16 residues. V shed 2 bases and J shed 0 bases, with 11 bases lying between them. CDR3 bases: TGTGCCAGCAGCTTAAGAGAACTTAATAGCAATCAGCCCCAGCATTTT. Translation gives CASSLRELNSNQPQHF.